One sample yielded the 14 T cell receptor beta chains listed below, sequenced in a study of cytomegalovirus exposure and HLA in healthy donors. PCR primers comprised 60 Vbeta and 13 Jbeta primers. TCRdb's table, derived via immunoSEQ multiplex PCR, lists solely in-frame clones and lacks some. The table lists approximately 150,000 clones, 77% of them singletons. Sequenced input: PBMCs. These receptors originate from a woman aged 25 to 39 in good health and CMV-seronegative.

This chain connects TRBV29-1 to TRBJ2-5; 8 bases line up with TRBD1. The CDR3 runs to 12 residues. Germline assignment: CDR1 SQVTM and CDR2 ANQGSEA. J gave up 3 bases and V 6 bases, and 3 bases lay outside the gene matches. Here the CDR3 reads CSVLTGEETQYF. In nucleotides, the CDR3 is TGCAGCGTCTTGACAGGGGAAGAGACCCAGTACTTC.

The chain recombines TRBV30 with TRBJ1-2, with TRBD1 as a possible D gene (5 bases). V was cut by 3 bases and J by 0 bases, with 17 bases left in between. The V gene's germline CDR1 is GTSNPN and CDR2 SVGIG (reference sequence). This CDR3 comprises 16 residues. The CDR3 DNA reads as TGTGCCTGGAGGCCTAACCGGGGGGAGGCTAACTATGGCTACACCTTC. The encoded protein is CAWRPNRGEANYGYTF.

The chain recombines TRBV19 with TRBJ2-4, with D tentatively TRBD2 (6 bases). In germline, CDR1 is LNHDA, CDR2 SQIVND (reference sequence). V was pared by 4 bases and J by 7 bases, with 14 bases between. This CDR3 contains 14 residues. CDR3 amino acids: CASSNPGLSNIQYF. CDR3 nucleotides: TGTGCCAGTAGTAACCCGGGACTCTCGAACATTCAGTACTTC.

J is TRBJ2-1 and V is TRBV27; 12 bases map to TRBD1. The CDR3 contains 19 residues. The germline gives CDR1 MNHEY, CDR2 SMNVEV (reference sequence). Trimming removed 4 bases from V and 2 bases from J; junction bases left unmatched: 12. The DNA of the CDR3 is TGTGCCAGCAGTTCGCCCCGGGACAGGGGGCTGGGCCCCTACAATGAGCAGTTCTTC. Encoded protein: CASSSPRDRGLGPYNEQFF.

CDR3 sequence: CASSPGHRGETQYF. The CDR3 coding sequence is TGCGCCAGCAGCCCGGGCCATCGGGGAGAGACCCAGTACTTC. This chain uses TRBV4-3 with TRBJ2-5, with a tentative D call TRBD2 (5 bases). CDR1 LGHNA and CDR2 YSLEER come from the germline V gene. CDR3 size: 14 residues. V lost 4 bases and J lost 4, with 13 bases in between.

The chain has TRBV19 and TRBJ1-1, with a tentative D call TRBD1 (6 bases). The CDR3 contains 16 residues. Germline V CDR1 and CDR2: LNHDA, SQIVND (reference sequence). Deletions cut 4 bases from V and 0 bases from J, with 15 bases between. In nucleotides, the CDR3 is TGTGCCAGTAGTACACCCAGGGGAATGGTGAACACTGAAGCTTTCTTT. Protein product: CASSTPRGMVNTEAFF.

The genes are TRBV18 and TRBJ2-1; no clear D gene. Germline V gene sequence: CDR1 KGHSH, CDR2 LQKENI. The CDR3 has 15 residues. Trimming pared 2 bases from V and 0 bases from J, leaving 8 bases between. As DNA, the CDR3 is TGTGCCAGCTCACCAGACTGGAGCTCCTACAATGAGCAGTTCTTC. It yields the protein CASSPDWSSYNEQFF.

The chain employs TRBV10-3 and TRBJ1-6; 7 bases agree with TRBD1. V dropped 8 bases and J dropped 5; count of bases not matched to a gene: 3. Germline-derived CDR1 and CDR2 are ENHRY and SYGVKD. The CDR3 extends over 13 amino acids. CDR3 bases: TGTGCCATCGGGGACAGTAATAATTCACCCCTCCACTTT. Encoded protein: CAIGDSNNSPLHF.

The chain has TRBV28 and TRBJ1-2; D not certain. Germline assignment: CDR1 MDHEN and CDR2 SYDVKM. The CDR3 is 15 residues long. The V end lost 5 bases, the J end lost 0 bases, and 13 bases lay between the germline ends. CDR3 sequence (DNA): TGTGCCAGCAGTCGCCTGGGGAGCCCTAACTATGGCTACACCTTC. This gives the protein CASSRLGSPNYGYTF.

The chain recombines TRBV28 with TRBJ1-2; D possibly corresponds to TRBD1 (6 bases). V was trimmed by 3 bases and J by 5 bases, leaving 22 bases between them. The CDR3 sequence is 17 residues long. Germline V gene lookup returns CDR1 MDHEN and CDR2 SYDVKM. CDR3: CASSFVESAGALYGYTF. The CDR3 coding sequence is TGTGCCAGCAGTTTTGTAGAATCGGCAGGGGCTTTATATGGCTACACCTTC.

The J gene is TRBJ1-4, the V gene TRBV27; TRBD1 matches 10 bases. Germline CDR1 is MNHEY and CDR2 is SMNVEV (reference sequence). This CDR3 has 16 residues. The V gene end was trimmed by 4 bases and the J gene end by 7 bases; junction bases not matched to a gene: 9. In DNA, the CDR3 is TGTGCCAGCAGTTCCTATGACAGGGGGCGACGTGAAAAACTGTTTTTT. Translation: CASSSYDRGRREKLFF.

This rearrangement joins TRBV19 to TRBJ2-2, with 8 bases lining up with TRBD1. V lost 3 bases and J lost 6; bases outside the gene matches: 3. From germline, CDR1 is LNHDA and CDR2 SQIVND (reference sequence). CDR3 size: 14 residues. Here the CDR3 reads CASSMTGVAGELFF. The CDR3 DNA sequence: TGTGCCAGTAGTATGACAGGGGTAGCCGGGGAGCTGTTTTTT.

The genes are TRBV2 and TRBJ2-5, with 12 bases that match TRBD1. Germline lookup yields CDR1 SNHLY and CDR2 FYNNEI. This CDR3 is built from 15 residues. V shed 4 bases and J 5 bases; nucleotides not matched to a gene: 5. The CDR3 DNA is TGTGCCAGCAGTGGGTGGGACAGGGGGCCCGAGACCCAGTACTTC. Encoded protein: CASSGWDRGPETQYF. Together with reference TRBV2 and TRBJ2-5, the CDR3 gives the full variable domain: EPEVTQTPSHQVTQMGQEVILRCVPISNHLYFYWYRQILGQKVEFLVSFYNNEISEKSEIFDDQFSVERPDGSNFTLKIRSTKLEDSAMYFCASSGWDRGPETQYFGPGTRLLVL.

The genes are TRBV5-1 and TRBJ2-7; 9 nucleotides agree with TRBD2. The germline V gene has CDR1 SGHRS and CDR2 YFSETQ. This CDR3 has 15 residues. V shed 0 bases, J shed 3 bases, and the junction held 4 bases outside the gene matches. The CDR3 sequence is CASSLAPSGNYEQYF. As DNA, the CDR3 is TGCGCCAGCAGCTTGGCGCCTAGCGGGAACTACGAGCAGTACTTC.